A selection of T cell receptor beta chains follows, all from one sample in a study of T cell repertoires in cytomegalovirus infection. TCRdb reanalysed the reads using MiXCR and keeps one entry per CDR3 protein. Among some 800,000 distinct CDR3 sequences, 29% were seen once, and the ten largest hold about an eighth. Which antigens these TCRs recognize remains unknown. Sequencing used cultured CD8+ T cells from PBMCs, obtained from culture after CMV antigen stimulation. These receptors all come from a human donor in good health (CMV status not recorded). Some clones in this sample may be carry-over from other donors' samples. The CDR3 runs from the conserved cysteine through the conserved F or W. D genes are given only for firm matches. The size of a clone is reported for some rows only, either as once, few or many, or as a class for expanded clones.

v_call: TRBV6-6
j_call: TRBJ1-5
d_call: -
clone_size: few
cdr3_aa: CASSDRGWGQPQHF
cdr3_nt: TGTGCCAGCAGTGACCGAGGTTGGGGTCAGCCCCAGCATTTT

v_call: TRBV7-6
j_call: TRBJ2-3
d_call: -
clone_size: many
cdr3_aa: CASSQAWDLEGDTQYF
cdr3_nt: TGTGCCAGCAGCCAGGCCTGGGACCTCGAAGGGGATACGCAGTATTTT

v_call: TRBV25-1
j_call: TRBJ2-1
d_call: TRBD1
clone_size: -
cdr3_aa: CASSEYFRGPSSYNEQFF
cdr3_nt: TGTGCCAGCAGTGAATACTTCAGGGGGCCGAGCTCCTACAATGAGCAGTTCTTC

v_call: TRBV4-1
j_call: TRBJ1-2
d_call: -
clone_size: -
cdr3_aa: CASSQDFRQNYGYTF
cdr3_nt: TGCGCCAGCAGCCAAGACTTCAGACAGAACTATGGCTACACCTTC

v_call: TRBV11-2
j_call: TRBJ2-1
d_call: -
clone_size: many
cdr3_aa: CASSLDHLAPTYNEQFF
cdr3_nt: TGTGCCAGCAGCTTAGATCATCTAGCGCCGACCTACAATGAGCAGTTCTTC

v_call: TRBV5-6
j_call: TRBJ2-1
d_call: TRBD2
clone_size: few
cdr3_aa: CASSLDGGGGYNEQFF
cdr3_nt: TGTGCCAGCAGCTTGGATGGCGGGGGAGGGTACAATGAGCAGTTCTTC

v_call: TRBV29-1
j_call: TRBJ1-1
d_call: TRBD1
clone_size: many
cdr3_aa: CSVYRDSSSEAFF
cdr3_nt: TGCAGCGTTTACCGGGACAGCTCTTCTGAAGCTTTCTTT

v_call: TRBV11-3
j_call: TRBJ2-1
d_call: TRBD2
clone_size: few
cdr3_aa: CASSRGTSGGFEQFF
cdr3_nt: TGTGCCAGCAGCCGAGGGACTAGCGGGGGGTTTGAGCAGTTCTTC

v_call: TRBV7-9
j_call: TRBJ1-3
d_call: -
clone_size: -
cdr3_aa: CASSGEPRNTIYF
cdr3_nt: TGTGCCAGCAGCGGAGAGCCGAGAAACACCATATATTTT

v_call: TRBV29-1
j_call: TRBJ2-1
d_call: TRBD1
clone_size: -
cdr3_aa: CSVSDRGLYNEQFF
cdr3_nt: TGCAGCGTCTCTGACAGGGGGCTCTACAATGAGCAGTTCTTC

v_call: TRBV6-6
j_call: TRBJ1-5
d_call: -
clone_size: few
cdr3_aa: CASSYYRVDGQPQHF
cdr3_nt: TGTGCCAGCAGTTATTACAGGGTGGATGGTCAGCCCCAGCATTTT

v_call: TRBV6-1
j_call: TRBJ2-1
d_call: -
clone_size: few
cdr3_aa: CATLGLGSSYNEQFF
cdr3_nt: TGTGCCACCCTGGGGTTGGGGAGCTCCTACAATGAGCAGTTCTTC

v_call: TRBV6-5
j_call: TRBJ1-2
d_call: -
clone_size: -
cdr3_aa: CASSLGALTNYGYTF
cdr3_nt: TGTGCCAGCAGCCTCGGGGCTCTAACTAACTATGGCTACACCTTC

v_call: TRBV4-1
j_call: TRBJ1-1
d_call: -
clone_size: -
cdr3_aa: CASSPEAGRMNTEAFF
cdr3_nt: TGCGCCAGCAGCCCCGAAGCGGGCAGGATGAACACTGAAGCTTTCTTT

v_call: TRBV5-4
j_call: TRBJ2-1
d_call: TRBD1
clone_size: few
cdr3_aa: CASSLPGTGAYNEQFF
cdr3_nt: TGTGCCAGCAGTTTGCCCGGGACAGGGGCTTACAATGAGCAGTTCTTC

v_call: TRBV6-2/TRBV6-3
j_call: TRBJ1-2
d_call: TRBD1
clone_size: -
cdr3_aa: CASSYSSWTGVPTGYTF
cdr3_nt: TGTGCCAGCAGTTACTCCAGCTGGACAGGGGTCCCTACCGGCTACACCTTC

v_call: TRBV6-2/TRBV6-3
j_call: TRBJ2-2
d_call: -
clone_size: -
cdr3_aa: CASSYLAAGELFF
cdr3_nt: TGTGCCAGCAGTTATCTGGCAGCCGGGGAGCTGTTTTTT

v_call: TRBV9
j_call: TRBJ1-6
d_call: -
clone_size: -
cdr3_aa: CASNGSTLHF
cdr3_nt: TGTGCCAGCAACGGTTCAACCCTCCACTTT

v_call: TRBV7-9
j_call: TRBJ2-5
d_call: TRBD1
clone_size: few
cdr3_aa: CASSSSGQQETQYF
cdr3_nt: TGTGCCAGCAGCTCTTCGGGACAGCAAGAGACCCAGTACTTC

v_call: TRBV7-6
j_call: TRBJ2-5
d_call: TRBD2
clone_size: many
cdr3_aa: CASSSSGGSQGAQYF
cdr3_nt: TGTGCCAGCAGTAGTAGCGGGGGGTCTCAAGGGGCCCAGTACTTC

v_call: TRBV25-1
j_call: TRBJ2-7
d_call: -
clone_size: -
cdr3_aa: CASSATGNEQYF
cdr3_nt: TGTGCCAGCAGTGCGACAGGAAACGAGCAGTACTTC

v_call: TRBV7-2
j_call: TRBJ1-4
d_call: -
clone_size: many
cdr3_aa: CASSRSWSSNEKLFF
cdr3_nt: TGTGCCAGCAGCCGGTCGTGGTCGTCTAATGAAAAACTGTTTTTT

v_call: TRBV12-5
j_call: TRBJ2-2
d_call: -
clone_size: -
cdr3_aa: CASGLTGEGNTGELFF
cdr3_nt: TGTGCTAGTGGCCTTACAGGGGAGGGGAACACCGGGGAGCTGTTTTTT

v_call: TRBV7-2
j_call: TRBJ1-6
d_call: -
clone_size: -
cdr3_aa: CASSPWGLYNSPLHF
cdr3_nt: TGTGCCAGCAGCCCCTGGGGCCTGTATAATTCACCCCTCCACTTT

v_call: TRBV5-1
j_call: TRBJ2-7
d_call: -
clone_size: -
cdr3_aa: CASSTRGGDSYEQYF
cdr3_nt: TGCGCCAGCAGCACTCGTGGGGGCGATTCCTACGAGCAGTACTTC

v_call: TRBV6-5
j_call: TRBJ1-6
d_call: -
clone_size: -
cdr3_aa: CASSYSRGRYYNSPLHF
cdr3_nt: TGTGCCAGCAGTTACTCAAGGGGAAGGTACTATAATTCACCCCTCCACTTT

v_call: TRBV18
j_call: TRBJ2-1
d_call: -
clone_size: -
cdr3_aa: CASSPGGSIVNEQFF
cdr3_nt: TGTGCCAGCTCACCAGGAGGGTCGATAGTCAATGAGCAGTTCTTC

v_call: TRBV6-6
j_call: TRBJ1-2
d_call: -
clone_size: -
cdr3_aa: CASRERQLRYGYTF
cdr3_nt: TGTGCCAGCAGAGAGAGACAGCTCCGGTATGGCTACACCTTC

v_call: TRBV6-5
j_call: TRBJ2-5
d_call: -
clone_size: -
cdr3_aa: CASSYQAQETQYF
cdr3_nt: TGTGCCAGCAGTTATCAGGCCCAAGAGACCCAGTACTTC

v_call: TRBV13
j_call: TRBJ1-1
d_call: -
clone_size: few
cdr3_aa: CASSFISSREAFF
cdr3_nt: TGTGCCAGCAGCTTTATTTCATCCAGGGAAGCTTTCTTT

v_call: TRBV12-3/TRBV12-4
j_call: TRBJ2-5
d_call: TRBD2
clone_size: -
cdr3_aa: CASSRDYQTQYF
cdr3_nt: TGTGCCAGCAGTAGGGACTATCAGACCCAGTACTTC

v_call: TRBV7-9
j_call: TRBJ1-1
d_call: -
clone_size: -
cdr3_aa: CASSSNLQSGAFF
cdr3_nt: TGTGCCAGCAGTTCAAACCTCCAATCGGGAGCTTTCTTT

v_call: TRBV5-4
j_call: TRBJ2-7
d_call: TRBD1
clone_size: few
cdr3_aa: CASSPATGTYEQYF
cdr3_nt: TGTGCCAGCAGCCCCGCGACAGGGACCTACGAGCAGTACTTC

v_call: TRBV27
j_call: TRBJ1-2
d_call: -
clone_size: -
cdr3_aa: CASSFSTGTGYTF
cdr3_nt: TGTGCCAGCAGTTTCAGCACCGGGACTGGCTACACCTTC

v_call: TRBV4-2
j_call: TRBJ1-1
d_call: -
clone_size: few
cdr3_aa: CASSQDRYRAGRGTEAFF
cdr3_nt: TGTGCCAGCAGCCAAGATCGGTACAGGGCGGGTCGAGGCACTGAAGCTTTCTTT

v_call: TRBV7-6
j_call: TRBJ2-6
d_call: -
clone_size: few
cdr3_aa: CASSPLPGANVLTF
cdr3_nt: TGTGCTAGCAGCCCCCTACCTGGGGCCAACGTCCTGACTTTC

v_call: TRBV27
j_call: TRBJ1-2
d_call: -
clone_size: few
cdr3_aa: CASSLSGTFYGYTF
cdr3_nt: TGTGCCAGCAGTTTATCGGGCACCTTCTATGGCTACACCTTC

v_call: TRBV12-3/TRBV12-4
j_call: TRBJ2-7
d_call: -
clone_size: few
cdr3_aa: CASSFDSRAYEQYF
cdr3_nt: TGTGCCAGCAGTTTCGACAGTAGGGCCTACGAGCAGTACTTC

v_call: TRBV7-6
j_call: TRBJ2-5
d_call: TRBD1
clone_size: many
cdr3_aa: CASSFTFGQGQETQYF
cdr3_nt: TGTGCCAGCAGCTTTACCTTCGGACAGGGACAAGAGACCCAGTACTTC

v_call: TRBV7-8
j_call: TRBJ2-3
d_call: -
clone_size: few
cdr3_aa: CASSSDRSDTQYF
cdr3_nt: TGTGCCAGCAGCTCTGACCGGTCGGATACGCAGTATTTT

v_call: TRBV4-1
j_call: TRBJ2-1
d_call: -
clone_size: -
cdr3_aa: CASSHAQADEQFF
cdr3_nt: TGCGCCAGCAGCCATGCACAGGCGGATGAGCAGTTCTTC

v_call: TRBV7-3
j_call: TRBJ1-1
d_call: -
clone_size: -
cdr3_aa: CASSLDGGTYTEAFF
cdr3_nt: TGTGCCAGCAGCCTAGATGGGGGGACTTACACTGAAGCTTTCTTT

v_call: TRBV4-1
j_call: TRBJ2-3
d_call: TRBD2
clone_size: -
cdr3_aa: CASSQDGLAADTQYF
cdr3_nt: TGCGCCAGCAGCCAAGATGGCCTAGCGGCAGATACGCAGTATTTT

v_call: TRBV5-5
j_call: TRBJ1-1
d_call: TRBD1
clone_size: -
cdr3_aa: CASSPGGGGLNTEAFF
cdr3_nt: TGTGCCAGCAGCCCGGGAGGGGGCGGTTTGAACACTGAAGCTTTCTTT

v_call: TRBV12-3/TRBV12-4
j_call: TRBJ1-2
d_call: -
clone_size: few
cdr3_aa: CASSLEGFYGYTF
cdr3_nt: TGTGCCAGCAGTTTAGAAGGATTCTATGGCTACACCTTC

v_call: TRBV29-1
j_call: TRBJ2-1
d_call: TRBD1
clone_size: few
cdr3_aa: CSVEFGTGFGEQFF
cdr3_nt: TGCAGCGTTGAATTCGGGACAGGGTTCGGTGAGCAGTTCTTC

v_call: TRBV27
j_call: TRBJ1-4
d_call: -
clone_size: -
cdr3_aa: CASGLGVLGSEKLFF
cdr3_nt: TGTGCCAGCGGTTTGGGGGTTCTAGGGAGTGAAAAACTGTTTTTT

v_call: TRBV6-6
j_call: TRBJ1-6
d_call: TRBD1
clone_size: -
cdr3_aa: CASSYSSETGLLTLHF
cdr3_nt: TGTGCCAGCAGTTACTCGTCCGAGACAGGGCTTTTGACCCTCCACTTT

v_call: TRBV4-1
j_call: TRBJ2-1
d_call: -
clone_size: once
cdr3_aa: CASSQDRGRMIF
cdr3_nt: TGCGCCAGCAGCCAAGATCGAGGTAGAATGATCTTC

v_call: TRBV14
j_call: TRBJ1-2
d_call: TRBD1
clone_size: -
cdr3_aa: CASSPRDRGFYGYTF
cdr3_nt: TGTGCCAGCAGCCCGAGGGACAGGGGTTTCTATGGCTACACCTTC

v_call: TRBV5-1
j_call: TRBJ2-7
d_call: TRBD1
clone_size: -
cdr3_aa: CGSSDGQGVDEQYF
cdr3_nt: TGCGGCAGCAGCGACGGACAGGGAGTCGACGAGCAGTACTTC

v_call: TRBV6-2/TRBV6-3
j_call: TRBJ1-5
d_call: -
clone_size: few
cdr3_aa: CASSYPPGYRDNSQPQHF
cdr3_nt: TGTGCCAGCAGTTACCCCCCGGGTTACAGGGATAATAGTCAGCCCCAGCATTTT